This passage covers 30 T cell receptor beta chains from one sample sequenced in a study of T cells in women clearing cervical HPV infection. TCRdb keeps only in-frame clones here, not all; method: immunoSEQ multiplex PCR. The sample data list some 40,000 clones. Material for sequencing was blood buffy coat. These receptors all stem from a woman between 18 and 70 years old with a cervical HPV16 infection that either progressed to CIN3+ or cleared (not recorded which).

As for this clone: The read ends 3 residues early relative to the CDR3; the germline J gene fills the gap. This sequence joins TRBV29-1 and TRBJ2-1; the match to TRBD2 covers 11 bases. The CDR3 is 16 residues long. Trimming took 0 bases from V and 4 from J; bases not matched to a gene: 5. From germline, CDR1 is SQVTM and CDR2 ANQGSEA. The CDR3 reads CSVEDLTSGAYNEQFF. CDR3 bases read: TGCAGCGTTGAAGATCTGACTAGCGGGGCGTACAATGAG.

Comments on this clone: The missing CDR3 end, 3 residues past where the read stops, is filled in from the germline J gene. V and J are TRBV20-1 and TRBJ2-5; weak D call: TRBD1 (6 bases). The CDR3 has 13 amino acids. The V and J ends lost 2 bases and 4 bases respectively, with 11 bases between them. The germline V gene has CDR1 DFQATT and CDR2 SNEGSKA (reference sequence). The sequenced part of the CDR3 DNA is TGCAGTGCTAGACTGGGACAAGGAGAGACC. The encoded protein is CSARLGQGET. The complete CDR3 protein is CSARLGQGETQYF.

A remark on this clone: Read data end 3 residues before the CDR3 end; the end is taken from the germline J gene. The V gene is TRBV18, the J gene TRBJ2-7, with D possibly matching TRBD1 (6 bases). The CDR3 runs 13 residues. Trimming took 5 bases from V and 3 from J, leaving 11 bases between them. CDR1 is KGHSH, CDR2 LQKENI, per germline. The CDR3 sequence: CASSTDSFYEQYF. The sequenced part of the CDR3 DNA is TGTGCCAGCTCAACGGACAGTTTCTACGAG.

This CDR3 is CASSHDRVISEAFF. The covered CDR3 bases are TGCGCCAGCAGCCATGACAGGGTTATCTCTGAA. V is TRBV5-1 and J is TRBJ1-1; TRBD1 aligns across 7 bases. The read halts 3 residues ahead of the CDR3 end, with the missing end drawn from the germline J gene. CDR3 length: 14 amino acids. V was pared by 4 bases and J by 6 bases, with 9 bases of the junction left unmatched. Looked up from germline, CDR1 is SGHRS and CDR2 is YFSETQ.

The CDR3 region is CASSLNDMNTEAFF. CDR3 DNA (partial): TGTGCCAGCAGCTTAAACGACATGAACACTGAA. This chain joins TRBV11-2 and TRBJ1-1; D uncertain. The CDR3 is cut off 3 residues early in the read; its end comes from the germline J gene. The CDR3 contains 14 residues. The germline CDR1 and CDR2 sequences are SGHAT and FQNNGV. V was trimmed by 2 bases and J by 0 bases, leaving 7 bases between them.

As to this clone: The read gets to within 3 residues of the CDR3 end, and the germline J gene fills in the rest. The chain couples TRBV20-1 to TRBJ2-5; 8 bases match TRBD2. Trimming took 6 bases from V and 2 from J; bases not matched to a gene: 5. The CDR3 length is 13 residues. CDR1 and CDR2 (germline): DFQATT, SNEGSKA (reference sequence). CDR3 DNA (partial): TGCAGTGCCGCAGTAGCGGGGCAAGAGACC. It encodes CSAAVAGQET. The whole CDR3 is CSAAVAGQETQYF.

Turning to this clone: From the germline J gene comes the end of the CDR3, since the read stops 3 residues before it. The J gene is TRBJ1-5, the V gene TRBV6-4; 7 bases map to TRBD1. Per germline, CDR1 MRHNA and CDR2 SNTAGT. The junction had 10 bases not matched to a gene; V was cut back by 5 bases and J by 6 bases. CDR3 length: 15 residues. CDR3 sequence: CASSLDYRGGQPQHF. CDR3 DNA (partial): TGTGCCAGCAGTCTTGACTACAGGGGAGGTCAGCCC.

In regard to this clone: The read is 3 residues too short to cover the CDR3 end, so that end is filled in from the germline J gene. The chain combines TRBV11-2 with TRBJ1-6; D possibly corresponds to TRBD1 (5 bases). CDR1 and CDR2 from the germline V gene are SGHAT and FQNNGV. Trimming pared 5 bases from V and 4 bases from J, leaving 12 bases between. The CDR3 extends over 15 amino acids. CDR3 bases read: TGTGCCAGCAGCACCCCACGACAGTATAATTCACCC. Translating it yields CASSTPRQYNSP. The CDR3 in its entirety is CASSTPRQYNSPLHF.

As concerns this clone: The sequence runs out 3 residues before the end of the CDR3; the remainder is reconstructed from the germline J gene. V and J are TRBV20-1 and TRBJ2-3; D is possibly TRBD1 (5 bases). The CDR3 loop spans 13 amino acids. The germline V gene has CDR1 DFQATT and CDR2 SNEGSKA (reference sequence). The ends were cut back, 3 bases at V and 1 base at J, with 8 bases in the middle. CDR3 amino acids: CSARDIGTDTQYF. The sequenced part of the CDR3 DNA is TGCAGTGCTAGGGACATTGGCACAGATACG.

On this clone itself: The read terminates 3 residues ahead of where the CDR3 ends, so the germline J gene completes it. The gene calls are TRBV19 and TRBJ2-1, with D unresolved. Germline CDR1 LNHDA, CDR2 SQIVND (reference sequence). The V gene lost 3 bases and the J gene lost 0 bases, with 9 bases spanning the gap. The CDR3 runs to 15 residues. CDR3 sequence: CASSIPQSSYNEQFF. Incomplete CDR3 DNA: TGTGCCAGTAGTATTCCCCAGAGCTCCTACAATGAG.

Concerning this clone: With the read ending 3 residues before the CDR3 end, the germline J gene is used to fill in that end. The V call is TRBV5-1, the J call TRBJ2-3, with TRBD2 matching over 7 bases. The J segment lost 1 base and the V segment lost 3 bases, leaving 5 bases of the junction unmatched. The CDR3 spans 15 residues. CDR1 SGHRS and CDR2 YFSETQ come from the germline V gene. Incomplete CDR3 DNA: TGCGCCAGCAGCTCGACTAGCAAGGGCACAGATACG. Amino acid sequence: CASSSTSKGTDT. The entire CDR3 is CASSSTSKGTDTQYF.

About this clone: Coverage ceases 3 residues before the CDR3 finishes, and the germline J gene fills in the end. This rearrangement joins TRBV7-9 to TRBJ2-3; possibly TRBD2 for D (6 bases). Trimming pared 3 bases from V and 2 bases from J, leaving 12 bases between. Germline V gene data show CDR1 as SEHNR and CDR2 as FQNEAQ (reference sequence). This CDR3 contains 15 residues. This CDR3 is CASSLGLPHTDTQYF. The covered CDR3 bases are TGTGCCAGCAGCTTGGGACTTCCTCACACAGATACG.

A note on this clone: The read comes to an end 3 residues before the CDR3 does, leaving the germline J gene to fill in the end. The V gene is TRBV2, the J gene TRBJ2-1, with 11 bases identical to TRBD2. This CDR3 region has 15 residues. The trim removed 5 bases at V and 3 bases at J, leaving 3 bases unmatched. CDR1 is SNHLY, CDR2 FYNNEI, per germline. The CDR3 bases that were read are TGTGCCAGCAGTCCAGGGACTAGCGGCTACAATGAG. The encoded protein is CASSPGTSGYNE. The full CDR3 is CASSPGTSGYNEQFF.

Of note for this clone: The sequence runs out 3 residues before the end of the CDR3; the remainder is reconstructed from the germline J gene. The rearrangement links TRBV4-1 to TRBJ1-4; D unresolved. Germline lookup yields CDR1 MGHRA and CDR2 YSYEKL. The CDR3 contains 15 residues. V lost 2 bases, J lost 1 base, and 8 bases lay in between. The sequenced CDR3 bases are TGCGCCAGCAGCCAACTTTACGGAACTAATGAAAAA. Its translation is CASSQLYGTNEK. In full, the CDR3 is CASSQLYGTNEKLFF.

With respect to this clone: The read is 3 residues too short to cover the CDR3 end, so that end is filled in from the germline J gene. The rearrangement uses TRBV14 and TRBJ2-3, with 11 bases aligning to TRBD2. The germline V gene has CDR1 SGHDN and CDR2 FVKESK. With V trimmed by 5 bases and J by 3 bases, 4 bases remained unmatched. The CDR3 totals 15 residues. Incomplete CDR3 DNA: TGTGCCAGCAGCGCCCTAGCGGGGGGAACAGATACG. Protein product: CASSALAGGTDT. The CDR3, in full, reads CASSALAGGTDTQYF.

On this clone: The CDR3 goes on 3 residues after the read ends, and that part is filled in from the germline J gene. The chain joins TRBV4-1 to TRBJ1-2; 9 bases fit TRBD1. Germline CDR1 is MGHRA and CDR2 is YSYEKL. The CDR3 runs 15 residues. Germline trimming cut 3 bases from V and 4 bases from J; bases unmatched to any gene: 6. CDR3 DNA (partial): TGCGCCAGCAGCCAGGGGACAGGGACTTCCTATGGC. This gives the protein CASSQGTGTSYG. The CDR3 reads in full as CASSQGTGTSYGYTF.

Of note for this clone: Read coverage stops 3 residues before the CDR3 terminus; the germline J gene supplies the remainder. The rearrangement uses TRBV20-1 and TRBJ2-3; D might be TRBD2 (7 bases). This CDR3 region has 12 residues. V was cut by 6 bases and J by 5 bases, with 12 bases left in between. From germline, CDR1 is DFQATT and CDR2 SNEGSKA (reference sequence). The DNA read from the CDR3 is TGCAGTGCCCTTAGGGGGGGAGATACG. Its translation is CSALRGGDT. The complete CDR3 reads CSALRGGDTQYF.

As concerns this clone: Read sequence stops 3 residues before the CDR3 end, and the germline J gene provides the missing end. V gene TRBV4-1 combines with J gene TRBJ2-7, with 9 positions matching TRBD1. Germline V gene lookup returns CDR1 MGHRA and CDR2 YSYEKL. The J segment lost 3 bases and the V segment lost 2 bases, leaving 11 bases of the junction unmatched. The CDR3 runs to 17 residues. CDR3 DNA (partial): TGCGCCAGCAGCCAACTTCCCCCGGGACAGGGTTACTACGAG. Amino acid sequence: CASSQLPPGQGYYE. Given in full, the CDR3 is CASSQLPPGQGYYEQYF.

With respect to this clone: The read falls 3 residues short of the CDR3 end, and the missing part is taken from the germline J gene. The V call is TRBV7-9, the J call TRBJ2-5, with 8 bases aligning to TRBD1. V gave up 4 bases and J gave up 5 bases; unmatched junction bases: 9. Germline lookup yields CDR1 SEHNR and CDR2 FQNEAQ (reference sequence). The CDR3 is 15 residues long. CDR3 sequence reads: CASSYGQGLSETQYF. CDR3 DNA (partial): TGTGCCAGCAGCTACGGACAGGGTCTTTCGGAGACC. The entire variable domain, with the rest obtained from reference TRBV7-9 and TRBJ2-5, is as follows: DTGVSQNPRHKITKRGQNVTFRCDPISEHNRLYWYRQTLGQGPEFLTYFQNEAQLEKSRLLSDRFSAERPKGSFSTLEIQRTEQGDSAMYLCASSYGQGLSETQYFGPGTRLLVL.

About this clone: The DNA ends 3 residues before the CDR3 does, and the rest of the CDR3 is filled in from the germline J gene. The J gene is TRBJ1-4, the V gene TRBV7-8; 8 bases line up with TRBD1. J was trimmed by 5 bases and V by 5 bases; bases with no gene match: 13. In germline, CDR1 is SGHVS, CDR2 FQNEAQ. The CDR3 has 17 amino acids. The DNA read from the CDR3 is TGTGCCAGCAGCCCAGGACAGGGCAGGATCCAAAATGAAAAA. This encodes CASSPGQGRIQNEK. The whole CDR3 sequence is CASSPGQGRIQNEKLFF.

As regards this clone: The CDR3 is cut off 3 residues early in the read; its end comes from the germline J gene. V and J are TRBV10-3 and TRBJ1-1; maybe TRBD1 (5 bases). The CDR3 runs 11 residues. V gave up 10 bases and J gave up 5 bases, with 11 bases separating them. Per the germline V gene, CDR1 is ENHRY and CDR2 is SYGVKD. The CDR3 protein is CATGGGTEAFF. CDR3 bases read: TGTGCCACCGGGGGAGGTACTGAA.

For this clone: The read finishes 3 residues shy of the CDR3 end, and the germline J gene is used to complete it. V usage is TRBV19 and J usage is TRBJ2-7; D is undetermined. V lost 7 bases and J lost 6, with 13 bases in between. Germline-derived CDR1 and CDR2 are LNHDA and SQIVND (reference sequence). The CDR3 consists of 12 residues. The CDR3 reads CASTSSGGEQYF. The CDR3 bases that were read are TGTGCCAGTACCTCCTCCGGTGGCGAG.

About this clone itself: The read ends 3 residues before the CDR3 terminus; that terminus is restored from the germline J gene. The J gene is TRBJ2-5, the V gene TRBV9; D is perhaps TRBD1 (5 bases). The CDR3 extends over 14 amino acids. Per the germline V gene, CDR1 is SGDLS and CDR2 is YYNGEE. The V end was cut by 0 bases, the J end by 5 bases, with 11 bases between. The CDR3 loop reads CASSVVGVGETQYF. CDR3 DNA (partial): TGTGCCAGCAGCGTAGTAGGGGTGGGGGAGACC.

Comments on this clone: The CDR3 extends 3 residues past the end of the read, so its final part is completed from the germline J gene. The chain links TRBV19 to TRBJ2-3; TRBD2 agrees at 13 bases. CDR1 is LNHDA and CDR2 is SQIVND in the germline V gene (reference sequence). The CDR3 runs 17 residues. V was pared by 7 bases and J by 2 bases, with 9 bases of the junction left unmatched. The covered CDR3 bases are TGTGCCAGTAAGGGGACTAGCGGGGTTGTCAACACAGATACG. This encodes CASKGTSGVVNTDT. The complete CDR3 protein is CASKGTSGVVNTDTQYF.

About this clone: Read sequence stops 3 residues before the CDR3 end, and the germline J gene provides the missing end. The chain couples TRBV10-1 to TRBJ2-3; 10 bases align to TRBD2. Germline V gene lookup returns CDR1 WNHNN and CDR2 SYGVQD (reference sequence). The length of the CDR3 is 14 residues. V was clipped by 3 bases and J by 5 bases; unmatched bases: 2. The CDR3 loop is CASSEAGGRDTQYF. CDR3 DNA, as far as it was read: TGCGCCAGCAGTGAAGCGGGGGGGCGAGATACG.

To note about this clone: The CDR3 goes on 3 residues after the read ends, and that part is filled in from the germline J gene. This rearrangement joins TRBV19 to TRBJ2-1; 7 bases are shared with TRBD2. This CDR3 is built from 14 residues. The ends lost 3 bases at V and 8 bases at J; junction bases unmatched: 7. CDR1 LNHDA and CDR2 SQIVND come from the germline V gene (reference sequence). The CDR3 reads CASSMGSGDYEQFF. The CDR3 DNA, read in part, is TGTGCCAGTAGTATGGGCAGCGGGGACTATGAG.

As concerns this clone: Read sequence stops 3 residues before the CDR3 end, and the germline J gene provides the missing end. The V gene is TRBV20-1, the J gene TRBJ2-1; 7 bases agree with TRBD2. Germline loops: CDR1 DFQATT, CDR2 SNEGSKA (reference sequence). Unmatched junction bases numbered 5, after V lost 0 bases and J lost 6 bases. CDR3 length: 14 amino acids. The CDR3 bases that were read are TGCAGTGCTAGAGACGAAGCGGGACCCAATGAG. This gives the protein CSARDEAGPNE. Given in full, the CDR3 is CSARDEAGPNEQFF.

As regards this clone: The DNA ends 3 residues before the CDR3 does, and the rest of the CDR3 is filled in from the germline J gene. The chain has TRBV11-2 and TRBJ2-3; TRBD2 is a possible D gene (6 bases). V lost 5 bases and J lost 4, with 13 bases in between. Per germline, CDR1 SGHAT and CDR2 FQNNGV. The CDR3 is made up of 14 amino acids. The DNA read from the CDR3 is TGTGCCAGCAGCGTCTCTAGCGTCGCAGATACG. Translating it yields CASSVSSVADT. In full, the CDR3 is CASSVSSVADTQYF.

In regard to this clone: The read gets to within 3 residues of the CDR3 end, and the germline J gene fills in the rest. This chain connects TRBV14 to TRBJ2-3; D is ambiguous. The ends were cut back, 0 bases at V and 8 bases at J, with 6 bases in the middle. This CDR3 spans 12 amino acids. From germline, CDR1 is SGHDN and CDR2 FVKESK. CDR3 bases read: TGTGCCAGCAGCCAAGACAGTTCTACG. Its protein product is CASSQDSST. The CDR3 in its entirety is CASSQDSSTQYF. The full variable domain, its missing parts supplied by reference TRBV14 and TRBJ2-3, is EAGVTQFPSHSVIEKGQTVTLRCDPISGHDNLYWYRRVMGKEIKFLLHFVKESKQDESGMPNNRFLAERTGGTYSTLKVQPAELEDSGVYFCASSQDSSTQYFGPGTRLTVL.

A word on this clone: The CDR3 extends 3 residues past the end of the read, so its final part is completed from the germline J gene. V and J are TRBV19 and TRBJ2-1; no clear D gene. V gave up 7 bases and J gave up 4 bases, with 14 bases separating them. Germline loops: CDR1 LNHDA, CDR2 SQIVND (reference sequence). This CDR3 spans 14 amino acids. The covered CDR3 bases are TGTGCCAGTACCTCTCCGCTCCGGTACAATGAG. As protein: CASTSPLRYNE. The entire CDR3 protein reads CASTSPLRYNEQFF. Filled out from reference TRBV19 and TRBJ2-1, the complete variable domain reads DGGITQSPKYLFRKEGQNVTLSCEQNLNHDAMYWYRQDPGQGLRLIYYSQIVNDFQKGDIAEGYSVSREKKESFPLTVTSAQKNPTAFYLCASTSPLRYNEQFFGPGTRLTVL.